Reported below is one TCR beta chain. Per germline, CDR1 SGHTA and CDR2 FQGNSA. CDR3 length: 14 residues. These data are taken from a study of tumor-infiltrating lymphocytes in oesophageal squamous cell carcinoma. TCRdb analysed the PCR reads with MiXCR anew, one entry per CDR3 protein. The table records about 20,000 distinct CDR3 sequences, 42% of them present only once. This TCR was recovered from a female donor with esophageal squamous cell carcinoma. The rearrangement joins TRBV7-2 to TRBJ2-5; 7 bases align to TRBD1. Judging by the DNA end, TRBJ2-7 fits better; the J call may be wrong. Sequenced: normal esophageal tissue next to the tumor. The CDR3 nucleotides read TGTGCCAGCAGCTTACAGACAGGGATGGACGAGCAGTACTTC. It yields the protein CASSLQTGMDEQYF.